Listed below are T cell receptor beta chains from one sample, sequenced in a study of cytotoxic CD8 clonotypes in ibrutinib-treated CLL. The repertoire was sequenced with immunoSEQ multiplex PCR; TCRdb's copy has only in-frame clones and lacks some. The sample holds roughly 130,000 clones, less than 95% seen once. Sequencing was performed on PBMCs, taken after 12 months of ibrutinib treatment. The receptors derive from a human donor with chronic lymphocytic leukemia. CDR3s include the opening cysteine and the closing phenylalanine or tryptophan. A D gene is named only where the DNA matches it firmly. Clone sizes are given selectively: once, few, many, or a class where the clone is expanded.

D | J | size | V | CDR3 | DNA
NA | TRBJ2-5 | NA | TRBV9 | CASSQYGETQYF | TGTGCCAGCAGCCAATATGGTGAGACCCAGTACTTC
TRBD2 | TRBJ2-2 | NA | TRBV27 | CASRGTSGATGELFF | TGTGCCAGCAGGGGGACTAGCGGGGCCACCGGGGAGCTGTTTTTT
NA | TRBJ1-4 | NA | TRBV29-1 | CSVEDRVGQGAF | NA
NA | TRBJ2-1 | NA | TRBV11-3 | CASSLGVSNEQFF | TGTGCCAGCAGCTTAGGGGTCAGCAATGAGCAGTTCTTC
NA | TRBJ2-3 | once | TRBV6-5 | CASRLAVRGDTQYF | TGTGCCAGCAGATTAGCGGTACGGGGTGATACGCAGTATTTT
NA | TRBJ2-2 | NA | TRBV4-3 | CASSQDLEGRELFF | TGCGCCAGCAGCCAAGATTTGGAGGGCCGGGAGCTGTTTTTT
NA | TRBJ1-4 | NA | TRBV4-2 | CASSLGGQPEKLFF | TGTGCCAGCAGCCTGGGGGGGCAGCCTGAAAAACTGTTTTTT
NA | TRBJ2-1 | NA | TRBV7-9 | CASSFLAYNEQFF | TGTGCCAGCAGCTTTTTAGCCTACAATGAGCAGTTCTTC
TRBD2 | TRBJ2-2 | NA | TRBV19 | CASSSERERLTGELFF | TGTGCCAGTAGTTCGGAGCGGGAGCGGCTCACCGGGGAGCTGTTTTTT
NA | TRBJ2-2 | NA | TRBV5-1 | CASSTENTGELFF | TGCGCCAGCAGCACAGAGAACACCGGGGAGCTGTTTTTT
NA | TRBJ2-2 | NA | TRBV30 | CAFTGQRKPNTGELFF | TGTGCCTTCACTGGACAGAGAAAACCGAACACCGGGGAGCTGTTTTTT
NA | TRBJ2-2 | NA | TRBV9 | CASSVGSRNTGELFF | TGTGCCAGCAGCGTAGGCAGCAGGAACACCGGGGAGCTGTTTTTT
NA | TRBJ1-1 | NA | TRBV4-3 | CASSQESGAEAFF | TGCGCCAGCAGCCAAGAAAGCGGGGCCGAAGCTTTCTTT
NA | TRBJ2-1 | NA | TRBV11-3 | CASSGGVNEQFF | TGTGCCAGCAGCGGCGGCGTCAATGAGCAGTTCTTC